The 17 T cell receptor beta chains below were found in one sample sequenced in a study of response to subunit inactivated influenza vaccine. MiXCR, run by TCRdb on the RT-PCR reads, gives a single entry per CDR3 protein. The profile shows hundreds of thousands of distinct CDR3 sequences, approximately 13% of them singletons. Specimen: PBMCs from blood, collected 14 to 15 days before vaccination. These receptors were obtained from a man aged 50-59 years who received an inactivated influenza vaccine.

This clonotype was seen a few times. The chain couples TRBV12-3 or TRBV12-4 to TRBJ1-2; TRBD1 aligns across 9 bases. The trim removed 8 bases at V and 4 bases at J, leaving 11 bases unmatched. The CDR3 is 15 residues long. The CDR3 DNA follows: TGTGCCAGCTCCGGGAGGGACAGGGTCACCTATGGCTACACCTTC. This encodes CASSGRDRVTYGYTF.

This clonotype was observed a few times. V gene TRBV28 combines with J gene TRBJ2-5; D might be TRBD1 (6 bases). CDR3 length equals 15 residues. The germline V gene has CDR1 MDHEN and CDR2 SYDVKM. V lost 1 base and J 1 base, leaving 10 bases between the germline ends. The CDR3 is CASSLSDRSQETQYF. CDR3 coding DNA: TGTGCCAGCAGTTTATCCGACAGGAGCCAAGAGACCCAGTACTTC.

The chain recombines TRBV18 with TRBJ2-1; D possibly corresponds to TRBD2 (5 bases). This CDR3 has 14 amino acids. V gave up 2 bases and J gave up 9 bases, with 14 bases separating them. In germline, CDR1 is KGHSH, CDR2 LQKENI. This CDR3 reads CASSPVRTQSEQFF. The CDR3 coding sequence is TGTGCCAGCTCACCAGTACGGACTCAATCTGAGCAGTTCTTC.

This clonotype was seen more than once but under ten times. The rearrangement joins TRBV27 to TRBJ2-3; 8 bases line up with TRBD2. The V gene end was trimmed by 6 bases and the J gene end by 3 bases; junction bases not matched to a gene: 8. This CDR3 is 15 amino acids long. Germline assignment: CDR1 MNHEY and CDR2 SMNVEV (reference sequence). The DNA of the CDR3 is TGTGCCAGCAGGCCTCCGGGACTAGTGACAGATACGCAGTATTTT. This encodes CASRPPGLVTDTQYF.

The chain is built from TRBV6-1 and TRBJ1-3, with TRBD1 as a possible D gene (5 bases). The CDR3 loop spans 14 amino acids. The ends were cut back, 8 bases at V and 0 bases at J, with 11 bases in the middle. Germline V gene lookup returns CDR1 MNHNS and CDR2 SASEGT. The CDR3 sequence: CASRDEGSGNTIYF. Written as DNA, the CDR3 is TGTGCCAGCCGGGACGAGGGCTCTGGAAACACCATATATTTT.

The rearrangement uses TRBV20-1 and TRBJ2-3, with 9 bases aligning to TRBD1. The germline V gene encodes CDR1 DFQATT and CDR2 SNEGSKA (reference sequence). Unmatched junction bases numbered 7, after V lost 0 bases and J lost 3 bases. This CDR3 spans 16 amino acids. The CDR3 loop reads CSARDLHRGRTDTQYF. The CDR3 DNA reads TGCAGTGCTAGAGATCTGCACAGGGGGCGAACAGATACGCAGTATTTT.

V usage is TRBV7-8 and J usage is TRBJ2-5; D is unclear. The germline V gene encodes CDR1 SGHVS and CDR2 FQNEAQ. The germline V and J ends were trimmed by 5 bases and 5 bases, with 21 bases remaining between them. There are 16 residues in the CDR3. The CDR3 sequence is CASSRRAGSHVETQYF. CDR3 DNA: TGTGCCAGCAGCCGAAGGGCAGGTTCACATGTGGAGACCCAGTACTTC.

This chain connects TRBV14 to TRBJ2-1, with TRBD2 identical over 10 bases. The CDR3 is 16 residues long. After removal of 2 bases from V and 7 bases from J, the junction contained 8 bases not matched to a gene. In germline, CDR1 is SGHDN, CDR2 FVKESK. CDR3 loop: CASSQLFSSGRNEQFF. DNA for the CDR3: TGTGCCAGCAGCCAATTGTTCTCTAGCGGGAGAAATGAGCAGTTCTTC.

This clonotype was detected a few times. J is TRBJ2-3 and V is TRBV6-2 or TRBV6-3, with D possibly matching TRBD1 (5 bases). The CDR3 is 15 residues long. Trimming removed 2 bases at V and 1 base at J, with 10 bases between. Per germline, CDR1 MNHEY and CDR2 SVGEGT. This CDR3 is CASSYGAGRTDTQYF. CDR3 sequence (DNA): TGTGCCAGCAGTTACGGGGCAGGACGCACAGATACGCAGTATTTT.

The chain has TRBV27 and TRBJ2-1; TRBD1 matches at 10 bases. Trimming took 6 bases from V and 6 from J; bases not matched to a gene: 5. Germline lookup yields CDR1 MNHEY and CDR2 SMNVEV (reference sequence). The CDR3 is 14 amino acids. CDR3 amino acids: CASSRDRGPNEQFF. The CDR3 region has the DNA TGTGCCAGCAGCCGGGACAGGGGTCCCAATGAGCAGTTCTTC.

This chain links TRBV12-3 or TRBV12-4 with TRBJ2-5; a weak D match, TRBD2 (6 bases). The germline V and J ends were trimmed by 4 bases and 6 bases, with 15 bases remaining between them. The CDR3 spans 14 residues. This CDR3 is CASSSHGGWQTQYF. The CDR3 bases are TGTGCCAGCAGTTCCCATGGAGGGTGGCAGACCCAGTACTTC.

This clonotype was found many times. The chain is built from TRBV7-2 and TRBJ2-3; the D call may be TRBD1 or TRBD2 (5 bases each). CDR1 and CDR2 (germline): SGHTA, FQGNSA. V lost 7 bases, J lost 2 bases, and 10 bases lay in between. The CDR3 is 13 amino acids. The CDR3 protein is CASTRGPTDTQYF. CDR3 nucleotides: TGTGCCAGCACCCGGGGCCCCACAGATACGCAGTATTTT.

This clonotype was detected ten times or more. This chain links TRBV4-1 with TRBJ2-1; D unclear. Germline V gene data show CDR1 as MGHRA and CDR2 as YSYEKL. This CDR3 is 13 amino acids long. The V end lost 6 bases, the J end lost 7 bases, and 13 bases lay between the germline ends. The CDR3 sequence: CASSPDGGNEQFF. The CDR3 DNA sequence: TGCGCCAGCAGTCCAGACGGTGGGAATGAGCAGTTCTTC.

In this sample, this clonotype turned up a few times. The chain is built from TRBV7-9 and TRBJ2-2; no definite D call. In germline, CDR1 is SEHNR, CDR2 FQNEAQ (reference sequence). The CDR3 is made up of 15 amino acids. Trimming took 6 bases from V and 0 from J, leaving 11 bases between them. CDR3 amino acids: CASSLGDPNTGELFF. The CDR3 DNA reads TGTGCCAGCAGTTTGGGCGATCCGAACACCGGGGAGCTGTTTTTT.

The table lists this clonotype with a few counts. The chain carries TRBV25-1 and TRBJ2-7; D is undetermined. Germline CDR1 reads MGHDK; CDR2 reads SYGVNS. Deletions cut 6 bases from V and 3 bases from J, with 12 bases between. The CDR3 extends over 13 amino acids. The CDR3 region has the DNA TGTGCCAGCAGGTCCTTGGGTCGCTACGAGCAGTACTTC. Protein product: CASRSLGRYEQYF.

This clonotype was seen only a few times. For the CDR3, the DNA is TGCAGTGCTAGAGACCCATCGGGGGGAGCCACAGATACGCAGTATTTT. It encodes CSARDPSGGATDTQYF. The V and J genes are TRBV20-1 and TRBJ2-3; 7 nucleotides line up with TRBD2. Trimming took 0 bases from V and 2 from J; bases not matched to a gene: 8. There are 16 residues in the CDR3. Germline CDR1 DFQATT, CDR2 SNEGSKA (reference sequence).

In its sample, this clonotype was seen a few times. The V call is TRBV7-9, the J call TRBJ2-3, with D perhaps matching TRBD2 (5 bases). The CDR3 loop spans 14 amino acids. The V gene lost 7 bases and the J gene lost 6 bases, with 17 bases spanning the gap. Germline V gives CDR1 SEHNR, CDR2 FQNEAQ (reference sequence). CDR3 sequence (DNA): TGTGCCAGCACCCGGGAAAGGAGAGGCGATACGCAGTATTTT. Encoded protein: CASTRERRGDTQYF.